Shown below are 14 T cell receptor beta chains from a single sample sequenced in a study of blood T cell repertoires in COVID-19. Here immunoSEQ multiplex PCR was the method, and the copy in TCRdb shows in-frame clones only, minus some. The repertoire has approximately 500,000 clones, less than 90% of them found once; the top ten carry around 8%. Sequencing used peripheral blood. The receptors stem from a woman aged 45-65 years with COVID-19, enrolled during active disease.

The rearrangement links TRBV9 to TRBJ2-7, with 10 bases that match TRBD1. Per germline, CDR1 SGDLS and CDR2 YYNGEE. J gave up 3 bases and V 3 bases, and 0 bases lay outside the gene matches. The CDR3 spans 13 residues. The CDR3 here is CASSGTGGYEQYF. DNA for the CDR3: TGTGCCAGCAGCGGGACAGGGGGCTACGAGCAGTACTTC.

The chain links TRBV6-5 to TRBJ2-7; TRBD2 matches 8 bases. V gave up 5 bases and J gave up 5 bases; unmatched junction bases: 8. Germline loops: CDR1 MNHEY, CDR2 SVGAGI. This CDR3 region has 14 residues. The CDR3 region has the DNA TGTGCCAGCAGTATACAGCGGGGGAACGACGAGCAGTACTTC. It codes for CASSIQRGNDEQYF.

J is TRBJ2-6 and V is TRBV5-1; 14 bases agree with TRBD2. Germline V gives CDR1 SGHRS, CDR2 YFSETQ. The CDR3 has 19 residues. J lost 0 bases, V lost 4 bases, and 6 bases had no gene match. The CDR3, as DNA: TGCGCCAGCAGCCCGGGGACTAGCGGGGGTATCTCTGGGGCCAACGTCCTGACTTTC. The encoded protein is CASSPGTSGGISGANVLTF.

This sequence joins TRBV19 and TRBJ2-2; D possibly corresponds to TRBD1 (6 bases). The CDR3 length is 16 residues. Trimming removed 7 bases from V and 1 base from J, with 16 bases in between. The V gene's germline CDR1 is LNHDA and CDR2 SQIVND (reference sequence). The chain's CDR3 is CASKQGRPRNTGELFF. The CDR3 region has the DNA TGTGCCAGTAAGCAGGGGCGCCCTCGGAACACCGGGGAGCTGTTTTTT.

J is TRBJ1-2 and V is TRBV6-2 or TRBV6-3; a possible D gene is TRBD1 (5 bases). This CDR3 is built from 13 residues. The germline V and J ends were trimmed by 2 bases and 4 bases, with 8 bases remaining between them. The germline V gene has CDR1 MNHEY and CDR2 SVGEGT. Written as DNA, the CDR3 is TGTGCCAGCAGTTACGCAGGGATCTATGGCTACACCTTC. Amino acid sequence: CASSYAGIYGYTF.

The chain couples TRBV6-5 to TRBJ2-7; 8 bases line up with TRBD1. This CDR3 region has 13 residues. The trim removed 7 bases at V and 5 bases at J, leaving 7 bases unmatched. The germline CDR1 and CDR2 sequences are MNHEY and SVGAGI. The CDR3 protein is CASNKGQANEQYF. The CDR3 DNA reads as TGTGCCAGCAATAAGGGACAGGCAAACGAGCAGTACTTC.

This chain connects TRBV27 to TRBJ1-1; the match to TRBD1 covers 12 bases. The germline CDR1 and CDR2 sequences are MNHEY and SMNVEV (reference sequence). This CDR3 comprises 17 residues. Germline trimming cut 5 bases from V and 4 bases from J; bases unmatched to any gene: 11. The CDR3 here is CASSPIGTGGGSTEAFF. The CDR3 coding sequence is TGTGCCAGCAGTCCGATCGGGACAGGGGGCGGTAGCACTGAAGCTTTCTTT.

This chain connects TRBV2 to TRBJ1-5; D is perhaps TRBD1 (6 bases). CDR1 SNHLY and CDR2 FYNNEI come from the germline V gene. The CDR3 has 15 amino acids. The V and J ends lost 2 bases and 2 bases respectively, with 10 bases between them. The CDR3 DNA reads TGTGCCAGCAGTGAACAGGGGAGAGGCAATCAGCCCCAGCATTTT. This encodes CASSEQGRGNQPQHF. The whole variable domain, remainder taken from reference TRBV2 and TRBJ1-5, is EPEVTQTPSHQVTQMGQEVILRCVPISNHLYFYWYRQILGQKVEFLVSFYNNEISEKSEIFDDQFSVERPDGSNFTLKIRSTKLEDSAMYFCASSEQGRGNQPQHFGDGTRLSIL.

The chain couples TRBV6-5 to TRBJ1-5; D not resolved. CDR1 is MNHEY and CDR2 is SVGAGI in the germline V gene. The CDR3 sequence is 13 residues long. Between the trimmed V and J ends, which lost 5 bases and 5 bases, there was a span of 10 bases. The CDR3 coding sequence is TGTGCCAGCAGTCAACTCGCCGATCAGCCCCAGCATTTT. This translates into CASSQLADQPQHF.

The rearrangement uses TRBV12-3 or TRBV12-4 and TRBJ1-2; D perhaps matches TRBD1 (5 bases). Between the trimmed V and J ends, which lost 6 bases and 4 bases, there was a span of 12 bases. This CDR3 region has 13 residues. CDR3: CASSARQSYGYTF. The CDR3 coding sequence is TGTGCCAGCAGCGCTAGACAGAGCTATGGCTACACCTTC.

J is TRBJ2-3 and V is TRBV4-2; a possible D gene is TRBD2 (6 bases). The V end lost 4 bases, the J end lost 6 bases, and 14 bases lay between the germline ends. The CDR3 consists of 14 residues. The germline V gene has CDR1 LGHNA and CDR2 YNFKEQ. The CDR3 protein is CASSPPRLGDTQYF. For the CDR3, the DNA is TGTGCCAGCAGCCCGCCCCGACTAGGGGATACGCAGTATTTT.

The chain is built from TRBV3-1 (or the pseudogene TRBV3-2) and TRBJ2-4, with 7 bases matching TRBD2. Germline V gene sequence: CDR1 LGHDT, CDR2 YNNKEL (reference sequence). The CDR3 extends over 12 amino acids. Germline trimming cut 10 bases from V and 9 bases from J; bases unmatched to any gene: 9. The CDR3, as DNA: TGTGCCACCGGACTAGGGGAGGCCATTCAGTACTTC. It codes for CATGLGEAIQYF.

The rearrangement joins TRBV2 to TRBJ1-3; 7 positions match TRBD1. Germline V gene data show CDR1 as SNHLY and CDR2 as FYNNEI. The J segment lost 0 bases and the V segment lost 4 bases, leaving 0 bases of the junction unmatched. CDR3 length: 14 amino acids. In nucleotides, the CDR3 is TGTGCCAGCAGTGGGGACAGCTCTGGAAACACCATATATTTT. This codes for CASSGDSSGNTIYF.

The chain combines TRBV5-4 with TRBJ2-6; the D gene is possibly TRBD1 (5 bases). Trimming took off 4 bases at V and 2 bases at J, with 13 bases between the two ends. The germline CDR1 and CDR2 sequences are SGHNT and YYREEE (reference sequence). The CDR3 is 16 amino acids. Written as DNA, the CDR3 is TGTGCCAGCAGCCTCCCGACAGTTGCTGGGGCCAACGTCCTGACTTTC. Its translation is CASSLPTVAGANVLTF.